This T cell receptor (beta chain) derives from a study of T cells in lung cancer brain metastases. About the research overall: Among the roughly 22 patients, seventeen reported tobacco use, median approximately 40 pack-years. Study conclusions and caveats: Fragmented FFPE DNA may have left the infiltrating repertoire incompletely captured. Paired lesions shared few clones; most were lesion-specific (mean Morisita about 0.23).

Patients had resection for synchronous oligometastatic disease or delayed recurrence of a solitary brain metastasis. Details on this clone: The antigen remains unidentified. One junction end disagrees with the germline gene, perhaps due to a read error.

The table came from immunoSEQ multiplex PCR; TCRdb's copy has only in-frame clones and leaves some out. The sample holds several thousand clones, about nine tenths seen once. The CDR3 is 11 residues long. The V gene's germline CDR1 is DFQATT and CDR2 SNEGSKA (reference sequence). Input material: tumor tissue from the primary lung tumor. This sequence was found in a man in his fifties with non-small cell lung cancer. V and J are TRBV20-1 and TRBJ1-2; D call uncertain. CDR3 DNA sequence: TGCAGTGGGGCGTTTGGGAATGGCTACACTTTC. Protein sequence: CSGAFGNGYTF.